This is a list of T cell receptor beta chains from one sample in a study of vaccination effects on CD4 cells after COVID-19. Assay used: immunoSEQ multiplex PCR; TCRdb lists only in-frame clones, some missing. Of 70,000 or so clones in the sample, under 85% were seen once. Antigen specificity for these receptors is unknown. Material: CD4+ T cells from PBMCs cultured with HIV peptides, obtained before COVID-19 vaccination. The receptors come from a human donor who had a prior SARS-CoV-2 infection. CDR3s include the opening cysteine and the closing phenylalanine or tryptophan. A D gene is named only where the DNA matches it firmly. Where a row states a size, it is once, few, many or the class of an expanded clone; other rows omit it.

TGTGCCAGCAGCTTGAGGGGGGGGCGCCTCTCTGGAAACACCATATATTTT CASSLRGGRLSGNTIYF TRBJ1-3 - once TRBV7-2
TGTGCCAGCAGTCAACGATTGGGGGGCAACGCCAAAAACATTCAGTACTTC CASSQRLGGNAKNIQYF TRBJ2-4 - few TRBV14
TGTGCCAGCAGCCAACCCGGACAGCGGGGCTACACCTTC CASSQPGQRGYTF TRBJ1-2 - - TRBV3-1/TRBV3-2
TGCAGTGCTAGTACTAGCGGGAGGGCCGACAATGAGCAGTTCTTC CSASTSGRADNEQFF TRBJ2-1 TRBD2 - TRBV20-1
TGTGCCAGCAGCTTAGCGCGCGAGCAGTACTTC CASSLAREQYF TRBJ2-7 - - TRBV7-2
TGTGCCAGCAGCTTGGCAGCGGGGGCGACCAGAAACACCTTC CASSLAAGATRNTF TRBJ1-2 - - TRBV5-8
TGTGCCAGCAGCCGGGGCAAGGCTAACTATGGCTACACCTTC CASSRGKANYGYTF TRBJ1-2 - - TRBV5-4
TGTGCCAGCAGCTTAGGTCGGGGGGCGCGGGGTCTACTGAACGAGCAGTACTTC CASSLGRGARGLLNEQYF TRBJ2-7 - - TRBV11-3
TGTGCCACTCGAAGTCCGGGACTAGCGGGAGAACGGCTCAAGGCAGATACGCAGTATTTT CATRSPGLAGERLKADTQYF TRBJ2-3 TRBD2 few TRBV24-1
TGTGCCAGCAGCTTAGAAGGGAGAGGGGGCGTCTATGGCTACACCTTC CASSLEGRGGVYGYTF TRBJ1-2 TRBD1 few TRBV11-3
TGTGCCAGCAGCGTAGAACCTGAAGAGACCCAGTACTTC CASSVEPEETQYF TRBJ2-5 - - TRBV9
TGTGCCAGCAGCCAAGCCGAGACATGGCAGGGCCAAGAGACCCAGTACTTC CASSQAETWQGQETQYF TRBJ2-5 - - TRBV3-1/TRBV3-2
TGTGCCAGTACCCCCTCGGGGAGGAACACTGAAGCTTTCTTT CASTPSGRNTEAFF TRBJ1-1 - - TRBV19
TGTGCCAGCAGTTCCAGGGACGGGGGCTACACCTTC CASSSRDGGYTF TRBJ1-2 - few TRBV28
TGTGCCAGCTCAGGGGATGGCTACACCTTC CASSGDGYTF TRBJ1-2 - - TRBV19
TGTGCCAGCTTGGCGGGGCGACGCACAGATACGCAGTATTTT CASLAGRRTDTQYF TRBJ2-3 - - TRBV5-6
TGCGCCAGCAGCCGCCTCTTACTTACCGACGAGCAGTACTTC CASSRLLLTDEQYF TRBJ2-7 - few TRBV4-1
TGTGCCAGCAGCCAAGAATCGAGTCTGAGACTACCCAACGAGCAGTACTTC CASSQESSLRLPNEQYF TRBJ2-7 - once TRBV4-2
TGCGCCAGCAGCTACGGGACTGGAGAAAAACTGTTTTTT CASSYGTGEKLFF TRBJ1-4 - - TRBV5-1
TGCGCCAGCAGCTTAGGAGGGGCCTCCTACGAGCAGTACTTC CASSLGGASYEQYF TRBJ2-7 - - TRBV5-1
TGCGCCAGCAGCCAGACCGACCTACCTGCTAACTATGGCTACACCTTC CASSQTDLPANYGYTF TRBJ1-2 - - TRBV4-3
TGTGCCAGCAGTTCACGACTAGCGGGGGTGAATGAGCAGTTCTTC CASSSRLAGVNEQFF TRBJ2-1 TRBD2 - TRBV6-2/TRBV6-3
TGCGCCAGCAGCCTCGATAGAGAGACCCAGTACTTC CASSLDRETQYF TRBJ2-5 - - TRBV5-1
TGTGCCAGCAGCCAAGAAATCGGGGCAGTCCTTAATGAAAAACTGTTTTTT CASSQEIGAVLNEKLFF TRBJ1-4 - once TRBV4-2
TGTGCCATCAGTGAGTTGACAGGGGCCTCCTATGGCTACACCTTC CAISELTGASYGYTF TRBJ1-2 TRBD1 - TRBV10-3
TGTGCCAGTAGTAAGCAGCGGGAGAACGAGCAGTACTTC CASSKQRENEQYF TRBJ2-7 TRBD2 - TRBV19
TGTGCCACCAGCCCCGTGGGGGCGGGGAACACTGAAGCTTTCTTT CATSPVGAGNTEAFF TRBJ1-1 - - TRBV15
TGTGCCATCGGACAGGACAGGTCCGGGGAGCTGTTTTTT CAIGQDRSGELFF TRBJ2-2 TRBD1 - TRBV10-3
TGTGCCAGCTCACAGGTAGAAGGCTATGGCTACACCTTC CASSQVEGYGYTF TRBJ1-2 - - TRBV18
TGTGCCAGCAGCGTAGAGGACAGCACAGATACGCAGTATTTT CASSVEDSTDTQYF TRBJ2-3 - - TRBV9
TGTGCCAGCAGCTATAGCGGGGGGGCCCCAGATACGCAGTATTTT CASSYSGGAPDTQYF TRBJ2-3 TRBD2 - TRBV11-1
TGCGCCAGCGGGACCGAAGGCACAGATACGCAGTATTTT CASGTEGTDTQYF TRBJ2-3 - - TRBV10-1
TGTGCCAGTAGTGCCGACAGACAAGAGACCCAGTACTTC CASSADRQETQYF TRBJ2-5 - - TRBV19
TGTGCCAGCAGCGAGGGCGGCAACCGACAGTATAATTCACCCCTCCACTTT CASSEGGNRQYNSPLHF TRBJ1-6 - - TRBV9
TGCGCCAGCAGCTACCCAAGACTAGCGGGGGGGCCGGTCACAGAGACCCAGTACTTC CASSYPRLAGGPVTETQYF TRBJ2-5 TRBD2 few TRBV5-1
TGTGCCAGCAGTGATCAGTCGATCACCGGGGAGCTGTTTTTT CASSDQSITGELFF TRBJ2-2 - - TRBV2
TGTGCCACCAGCAGAGGGGGGGGCCTCACAGATACGCAGTATTTT CATSRGGGLTDTQYF TRBJ2-3 - - TRBV15
TGTGCCAGCAGTGAAGAGCGCAGGGTTATTTCCTACGAGCAGTACTTC CASSEERRVISYEQYF TRBJ2-7 - - TRBV6-1
TGTGCCAGCAGTTTGACGACGGGACACGGTGGCGATCAGCCCCAGCATTTT CASSLTTGHGGDQPQHF TRBJ1-5 - - TRBV5-6
TGTGCCAGCAGCCAGGACAGGGGCTTCACAGATACGCAGTATTTT CASSQDRGFTDTQYF TRBJ2-3 TRBD1 - TRBV5-4
TGTGCCAGCAGCGTAGGGATGGATTCACCCCTCCACTTT CASSVGMDSPLHF TRBJ1-6 - few TRBV9
TGTGCCAGCAGCCGCGGTATCACTGAAGCTTTCTTT CASSRGITEAFF TRBJ1-1 - - TRBV3-1/TRBV3-2
TGTGCCAGCAGCAAAACAGCTGCAACTAATGAAAAACTGTTTTTT CASSKTAATNEKLFF TRBJ1-4 - - TRBV11-3
TGCGCCAGCAGAAACCAGATCTCTGGAAACACCATATATTTT CASRNQISGNTIYF TRBJ1-3 - - TRBV5-1
TGTGCCAGCTCACAACCGTTAGGGAGGGGGGTGAATGAGCAGTTCTTC CASSQPLGRGVNEQFF TRBJ2-1 - - TRBV18
TGTGCCAGCAGCCCTCGACAGGGGGAGGGCACAGATACGCAGTATTTT CASSPRQGEGTDTQYF TRBJ2-3 TRBD1 - TRBV9
TGTGCCAGTAGTATTCGACTAGCGTACGAGCAGTACTTC CASSIRLAYEQYF TRBJ2-7 TRBD2 - TRBV19
TGCGCCAGCAGCTTCCGGACAGGGGGAGAAGATACGCAGTATTTT CASSFRTGGEDTQYF TRBJ2-3 TRBD1 few TRBV5-1
TGTGCCAGCAGTTTAGCAGGGTTGGATGAAAAACTGTTTTTT CASSLAGLDEKLFF TRBJ1-4 - few TRBV27
TGTGCCAGCAGCGGACAGGGAGGAGAGACCCAGTACTTC CASSGQGGETQYF TRBJ2-5 TRBD1 - TRBV2
TGCGCCAGCAGTCAATCGGTTAACAGGGGGCGAAGCTACACCTTC CASSQSVNRGRSYTF TRBJ1-2 TRBD1 - TRBV23-1
TGCGCCAGCAGCGCGACAGGGGTTCGCTATGGCTACACCTTC CASSATGVRYGYTF TRBJ1-2 TRBD1 once TRBV5-1
TGTGCCAGCAGCGTTGGACCTAGCGGGGGTCAGGATGAGCAGTTCTTC CASSVGPSGGQDEQFF TRBJ2-1 TRBD2 - TRBV9
TGTGCCAGCAGCCCACTTGTTCTCGGTGGCTACACCTTC CASSPLVLGGYTF TRBJ1-2 - - TRBV7-9
TGTGCCAGCAGTTCCCCCCCGGACAGGGGGCGGGATACGCAGTATTTT CASSSPPDRGRDTQYF TRBJ2-3 TRBD1 - TRBV27